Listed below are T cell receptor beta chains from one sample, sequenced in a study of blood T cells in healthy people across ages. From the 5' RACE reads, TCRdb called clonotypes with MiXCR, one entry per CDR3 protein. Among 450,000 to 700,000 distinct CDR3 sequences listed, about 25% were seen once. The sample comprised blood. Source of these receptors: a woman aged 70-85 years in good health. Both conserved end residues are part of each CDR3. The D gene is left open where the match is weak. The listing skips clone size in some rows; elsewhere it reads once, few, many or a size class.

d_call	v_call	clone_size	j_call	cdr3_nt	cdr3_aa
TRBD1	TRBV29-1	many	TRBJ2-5	TGCAGCGTTGAAGCCCGGGACAGTTTTGTGGGGACCCAGTACTTC	CSVEARDSFVGTQYF
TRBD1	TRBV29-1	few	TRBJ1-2	TGCAGCGTGGGACAGACCCTCGGCTATGGCTACACCTTC	CSVGQTLGYGYTF
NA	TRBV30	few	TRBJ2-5	TGTGCCTGGAGTGCAGGGGCAGAGACCCAGTACTTC	CAWSAGAETQYF
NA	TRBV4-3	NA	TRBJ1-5	TGCGCCAGCAGCCAAGATTGGGCGGGGTATCAGCCCCAGCATTTT	CASSQDWAGYQPQHF
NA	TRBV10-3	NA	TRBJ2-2	TGTGCCTCCCATCCGAACACCGGGGAGCTGTTTTTT	CASHPNTGELFF
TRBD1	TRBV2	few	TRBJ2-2	TGTGCCAGCTCACCGGGACAGGGGGCTACCGGGGAGCTGTTTTTT	CASSPGQGATGELFF
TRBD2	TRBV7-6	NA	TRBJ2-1	TGTGCCAGCAGCCAAACTAGCGGATACAATGAGCAGTTCTTC	CASSQTSGYNEQFF
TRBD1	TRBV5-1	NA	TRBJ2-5	TGCGCCAGCAGCATTCTGACAGGGGGCTTGGGTGTGGAGACCCAGTACTTC	CASSILTGGLGVETQYF
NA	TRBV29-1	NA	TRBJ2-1	TGCAGCGGAGGTAGAGGGGTACAAAATGAGCAGTTCTTC	CSGGRGVQNEQFF
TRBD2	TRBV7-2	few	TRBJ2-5	TGTGCCAGCAGAGCAAGGGGGACTAGCGGGGTTTACCAAGAGACCCAGTACTTC	CASRARGTSGVYQETQYF
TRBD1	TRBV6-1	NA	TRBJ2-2	TGTGCCAGCAGTGCGACAGGGAGAGGCACCGGGGAGCTGTTTTTT	CASSATGRGTGELFF
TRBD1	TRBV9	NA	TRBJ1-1	TGTGCCAGCAGCCCACATTACCGACAGGGGATGAACACTGAAGCTTTCTTT	CASSPHYRQGMNTEAFF
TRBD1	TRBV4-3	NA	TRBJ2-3	TGCGCCAGCAGCCAGGGACAGGGTAGGAGAGATACGCAGTATTTT	CASSQGQGRRDTQYF
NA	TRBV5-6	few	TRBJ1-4	TGTGCCAGCAGCTTGAACGGGAGAGCCGCCGAAAAACTGTTTTTT	CASSLNGRAAEKLFF
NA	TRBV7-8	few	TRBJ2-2	TGTGCCAGCAGCCTTACCTGGAACACCGGGGAGCTGTTTTTT	CASSLTWNTGELFF
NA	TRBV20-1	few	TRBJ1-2	TGCAGTGCTAGAGATCAGGGGCAAATCAACTATGGCTACACCTTC	CSARDQGQINYGYTF
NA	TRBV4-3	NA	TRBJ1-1	TGCGCCAGCAGCCCCGCCGGGGGGCGGGGTACTGAAGCTTTCTTT	CASSPAGGRGTEAFF
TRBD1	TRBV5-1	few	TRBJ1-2	TGCGCCAGCAGCCCCCGGGACAGCGCTAACTATGGCTACACCTTC	CASSPRDSANYGYTF
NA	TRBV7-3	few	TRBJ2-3	TGTGCCAGCAGCTTAAATCCCGCAGATACGCAGTATTTT	CASSLNPADTQYF
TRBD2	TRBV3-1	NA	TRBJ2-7	TGTGCCAGCAACCAAGGCCGGACTAGCTCCGAGCAGTACTTC	CASNQGRTSSEQYF
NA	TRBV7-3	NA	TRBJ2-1	TGTGCCAGCAGTCCGGGCCATAGCTCCTACAATGAGCAGTTCTTC	CASSPGHSSYNEQFF
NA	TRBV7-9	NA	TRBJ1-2	TGTGCCAGCAGCTTAGTCGTCAAAAGGGACTATGGCTACACCTTC	CASSLVVKRDYGYTF